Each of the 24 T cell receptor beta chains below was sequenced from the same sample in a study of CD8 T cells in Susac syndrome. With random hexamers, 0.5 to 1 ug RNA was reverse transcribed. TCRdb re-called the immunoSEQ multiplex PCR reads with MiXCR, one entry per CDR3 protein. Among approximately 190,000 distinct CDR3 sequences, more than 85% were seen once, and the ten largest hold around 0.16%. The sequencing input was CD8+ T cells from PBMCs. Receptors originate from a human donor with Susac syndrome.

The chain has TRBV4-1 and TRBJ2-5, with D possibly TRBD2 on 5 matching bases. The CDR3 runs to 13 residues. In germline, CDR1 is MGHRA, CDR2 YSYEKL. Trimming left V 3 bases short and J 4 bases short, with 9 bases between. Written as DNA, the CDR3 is TGCGCCAGCAGCCAGATTACTAGAGAGACCCAGTACTTC. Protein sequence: CASSQITRETQYF.

Here the CDR3 reads CASTPASNYGYTF. Written as DNA, the CDR3 is TGTGCCAGCACACCGGCCTCTAACTATGGCTACACCTTC. V usage is TRBV6-6 and J usage is TRBJ1-2; D is unresolved. V shed 7 bases and J shed 0 bases, with 9 bases lying between them. Germline V gene lookup returns CDR1 MNHNY and CDR2 SVGAGI (reference sequence). CDR3 size: 13 residues.

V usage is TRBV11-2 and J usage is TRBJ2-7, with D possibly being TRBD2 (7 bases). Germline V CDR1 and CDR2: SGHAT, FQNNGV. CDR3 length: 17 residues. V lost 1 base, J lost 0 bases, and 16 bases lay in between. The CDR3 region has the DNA TGTGCCAGCAGCTTAGGAACCGGGGGGCAGAGCTCCTACGAGCAGTACTTC. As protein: CASSLGTGGQSSYEQYF.

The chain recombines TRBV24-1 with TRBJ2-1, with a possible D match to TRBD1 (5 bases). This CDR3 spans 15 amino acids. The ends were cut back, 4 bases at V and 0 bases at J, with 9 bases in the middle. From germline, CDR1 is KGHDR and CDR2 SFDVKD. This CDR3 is CATSDRQSSYNEQFF. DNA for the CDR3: TGTGCCACCAGTGACAGACAGAGCTCCTACAATGAGCAGTTCTTC.

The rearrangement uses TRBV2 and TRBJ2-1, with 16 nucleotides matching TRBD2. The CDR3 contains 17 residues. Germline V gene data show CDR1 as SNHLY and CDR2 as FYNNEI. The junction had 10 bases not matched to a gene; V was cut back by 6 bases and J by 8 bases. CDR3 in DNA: TGTGCCAGCAGCAAACTCGGGACTAGCGGGGGGGCGGATGAGCAGTTCTTC. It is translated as CASSKLGTSGGADEQFF.

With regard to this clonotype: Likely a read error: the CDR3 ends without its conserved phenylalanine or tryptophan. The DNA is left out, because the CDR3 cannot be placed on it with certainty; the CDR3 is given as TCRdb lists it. CDR3 residues: CASSSAGGAI. The V gene is TRBV21-1, the J gene TRBJ2-7; TRBD1, the table's D call, lacks a check against the DNA. TRBV21-1 is a recognized pseudogene. Ends included, the CDR3 has 10 residues.

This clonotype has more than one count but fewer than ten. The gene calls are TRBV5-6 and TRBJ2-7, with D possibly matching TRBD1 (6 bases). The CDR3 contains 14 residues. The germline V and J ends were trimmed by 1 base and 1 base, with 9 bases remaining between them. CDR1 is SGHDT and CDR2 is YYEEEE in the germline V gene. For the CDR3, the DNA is TGTGCCAGCAGCTTGTCGGACAGTTCCTACGAGCAGTACTTC. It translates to CASSLSDSSYEQYF. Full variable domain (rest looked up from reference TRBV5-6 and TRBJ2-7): DAGVTQSPTHLIKTRGQQVTLRCSPKSGHDTVSWYQQALGQGPQFIFQYYEEEERQRGNFPDRFSGHQFPNYSSELNVNALLLGDSALYLCASSLSDSSYEQYFGPGTRLTVT.

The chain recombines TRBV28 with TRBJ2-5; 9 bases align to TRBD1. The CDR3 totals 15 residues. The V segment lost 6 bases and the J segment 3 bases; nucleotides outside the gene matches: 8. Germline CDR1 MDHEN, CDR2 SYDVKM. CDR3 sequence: CASSPDRDREETQYF. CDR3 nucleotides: TGTGCCAGCAGCCCAGACCGGGACAGGGAAGAGACCCAGTACTTC.

The CDR3 DNA reads TGTGCCAGCAGCACAGCCACCGGGGAGCTGTTTTTT. Its protein product is CASSTATGELFF. V is TRBV7-6 and J is TRBJ2-2, with no clear D. Germline values: CDR1 SGHVS, CDR2 FNYEAQ. This CDR3 spans 12 amino acids. Trimming cost V 5 bases and J 4 bases, with 5 bases left between them.

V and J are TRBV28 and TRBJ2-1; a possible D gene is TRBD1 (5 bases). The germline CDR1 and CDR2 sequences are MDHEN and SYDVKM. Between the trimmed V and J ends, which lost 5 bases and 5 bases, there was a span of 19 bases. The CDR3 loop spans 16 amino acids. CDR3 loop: CASSRPLTALDNEQFF. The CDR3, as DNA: TGTGCCAGCAGTCGACCCCTGACAGCGTTGGACAATGAGCAGTTCTTC.

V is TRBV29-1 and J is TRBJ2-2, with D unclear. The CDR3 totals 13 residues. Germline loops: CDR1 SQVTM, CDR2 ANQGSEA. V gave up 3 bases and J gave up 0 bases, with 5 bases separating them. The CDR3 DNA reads TGCAGCGTTGAGGCCACGAACACCGGGGAGCTGTTTTTT. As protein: CSVEATNTGELFF.

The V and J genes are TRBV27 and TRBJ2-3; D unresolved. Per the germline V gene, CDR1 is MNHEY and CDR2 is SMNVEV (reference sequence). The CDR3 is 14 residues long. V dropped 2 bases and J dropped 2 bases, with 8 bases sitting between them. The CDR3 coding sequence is TGTGCCAGCAGTTTAAATCTGTTCACAGATACGCAGTATTTT. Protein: CASSLNLFTDTQYF.

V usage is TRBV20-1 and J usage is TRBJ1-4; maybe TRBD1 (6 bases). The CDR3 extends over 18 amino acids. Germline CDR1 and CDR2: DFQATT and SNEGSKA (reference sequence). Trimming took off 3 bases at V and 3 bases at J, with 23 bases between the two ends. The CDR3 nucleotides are TGCAGTGCTAGTGCATTCGGGACACTAGAGGAGTCTAATGAAAAACTGTTTTTT. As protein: CSASAFGTLEESNEKLFF.

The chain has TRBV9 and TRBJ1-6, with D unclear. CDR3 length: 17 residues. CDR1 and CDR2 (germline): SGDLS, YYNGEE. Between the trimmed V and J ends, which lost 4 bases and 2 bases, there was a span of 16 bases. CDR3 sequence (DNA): TGTGCCAGCAGCCCCACGAGGCAGGAAGCCTATAATTCACCCCTCCACTTT. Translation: CASSPTRQEAYNSPLHF.

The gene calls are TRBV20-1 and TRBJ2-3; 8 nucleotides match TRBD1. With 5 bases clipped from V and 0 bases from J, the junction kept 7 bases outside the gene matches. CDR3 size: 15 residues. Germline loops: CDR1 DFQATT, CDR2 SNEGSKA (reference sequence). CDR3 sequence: CSADDRGSSTDTQYF. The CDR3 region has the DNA TGCAGTGCTGACGACAGGGGCAGTAGCACAGATACGCAGTATTTT.

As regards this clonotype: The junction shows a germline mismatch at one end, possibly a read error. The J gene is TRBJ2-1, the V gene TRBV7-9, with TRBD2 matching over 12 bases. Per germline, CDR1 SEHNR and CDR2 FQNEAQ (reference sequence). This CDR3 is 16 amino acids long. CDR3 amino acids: CASSLHLAGGDNEQFF. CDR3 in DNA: TGTGCCAGCAGCCTCCATCTAGCGGGAGGGGACAACGAGCAGTTCTTC.

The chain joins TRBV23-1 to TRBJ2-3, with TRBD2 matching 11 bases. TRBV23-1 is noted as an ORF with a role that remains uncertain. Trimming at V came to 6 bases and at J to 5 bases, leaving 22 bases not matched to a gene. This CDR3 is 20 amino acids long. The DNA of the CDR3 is TGCGCCAGCAGCCGATATAGGGGACAGTCGACTAGCGGGGCGCAAGATACGCAGTATTTT. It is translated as CASSRYRGQSTSGAQDTQYF.

CDR3 bases: TGCGCCAGCAGCCAAGTGTTCGACAATGAGCAGTTCTTC. Translated, it gives CASSQVFDNEQFF. This chain links TRBV4-1 with TRBJ2-1; the D is unclear. Germline loops: CDR1 MGHRA, CDR2 YSYEKL. The V gene lost 1 base and the J gene lost 5 bases, with 6 bases spanning the gap. The CDR3 is 13 residues long.

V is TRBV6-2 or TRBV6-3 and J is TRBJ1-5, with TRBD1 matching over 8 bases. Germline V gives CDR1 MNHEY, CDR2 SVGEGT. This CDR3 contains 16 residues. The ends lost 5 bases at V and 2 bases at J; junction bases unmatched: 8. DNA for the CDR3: TGTGCCAGCAGTCCTGGGACAGGTCTTCGCAATCAGCCCCAGCATTTT. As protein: CASSPGTGLRNQPQHF.

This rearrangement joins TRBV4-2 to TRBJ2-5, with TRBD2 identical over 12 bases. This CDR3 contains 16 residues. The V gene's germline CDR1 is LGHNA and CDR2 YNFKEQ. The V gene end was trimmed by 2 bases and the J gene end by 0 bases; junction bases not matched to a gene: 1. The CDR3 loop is CASSQRLAGDQETQYF. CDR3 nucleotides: TGTGCCAGCAGCCAACGACTAGCGGGGGACCAAGAGACCCAGTACTTC.

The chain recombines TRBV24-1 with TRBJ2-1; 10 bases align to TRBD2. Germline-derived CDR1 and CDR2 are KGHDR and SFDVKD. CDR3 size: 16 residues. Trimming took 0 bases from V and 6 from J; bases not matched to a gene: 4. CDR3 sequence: CATSDLELAGINEQFF. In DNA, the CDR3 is TGTGCCACCAGTGATTTGGAACTAGCGGGAATCAATGAGCAGTTCTTC.

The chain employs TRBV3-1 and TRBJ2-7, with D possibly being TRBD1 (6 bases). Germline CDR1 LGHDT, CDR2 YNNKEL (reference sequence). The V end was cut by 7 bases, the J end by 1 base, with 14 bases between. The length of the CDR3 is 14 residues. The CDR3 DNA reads TGTGCCAGCAATGGGGGCGGACGATCCTACGAGCAGTACTTC. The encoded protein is CASNGGGRSYEQYF.

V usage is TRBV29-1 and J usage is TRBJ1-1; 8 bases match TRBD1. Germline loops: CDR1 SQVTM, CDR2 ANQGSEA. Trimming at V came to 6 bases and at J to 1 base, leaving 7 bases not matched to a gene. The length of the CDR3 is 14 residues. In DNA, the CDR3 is TGCAGCGTCCAGGGGGCGCGAAGGAACACTGAAGCTTTCTTT. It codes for CSVQGARRNTEAFF. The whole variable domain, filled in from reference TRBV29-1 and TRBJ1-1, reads SAVISQKPSRDICQRGTSLTIQCQVDSQVTMMFWYRQQPGQSLTLIATANQGSEATYESGFVIDKFPISRPNLTFSTLTVSNMSPEDSSIYLCSVQGARRNTEAFFGQGTRLTVV.

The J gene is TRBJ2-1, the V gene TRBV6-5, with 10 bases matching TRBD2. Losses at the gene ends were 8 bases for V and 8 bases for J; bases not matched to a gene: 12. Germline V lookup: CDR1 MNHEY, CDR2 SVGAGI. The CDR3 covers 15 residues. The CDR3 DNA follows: TGTGCCAGCTCCTTAGCGGGGGGACCGGTGGATGAGCAGTTCTTC. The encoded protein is CASSLAGGPVDEQFF.